The source of this TCR beta chain is a study of T cell responses to AZD1222 COVID-19 vaccine (dated by TCRdb to about 2021). As for the study more broadly: Because spike-specific TCR depth and breadth did not differ between the two schedules, AZD1222 recipients who got a second dose at roughly 4 weeks were pooled with those who got a second dose at roughly 12 weeks. A total of approximately 240 trial participants underwent TCR sequencing, of whom some 210 received two doses of AZD1222 and some 25 received two doses of the MenACWY control vaccine. Trial participants were enrolled into age subgroups of 18-55, 56-69 and 70-plus years, which contained about 150, 27 and 61 TCR-sequenced participants, respectively.

Its CDR3 holds 18 amino acids, cysteine through phenylalanine. The kept DNA is CDR3 alone, 54 bases in frame from the first base. V is pared back by 3 bases and J by 0 bases, with 17 bases lying between the germline termini. CDR1 MGHRA and CDR2 YSYEKL are derived from the germline V gene. In the case of this clone: This clone's antigen is unknown. Base-call qualities are not available, and no considerably larger clone is one nucleotide away.

The full study reports these points: Participants were mostly white British and included more females than males, and it was suggested by the authors that clonal diversity may have been underestimated. After two AZD1222 doses, both the breadth and the depth of spike-specific TCRs were significantly higher than at day 0 and than in MenACWY recipients. Reportedly, almost half of the unique spike-specific TCRs recognized epitopes lying outside the regions that are mutated in the B.1.351 and B.1.1.7 variants. The 56-69-year group was small, and its depth increase did not reach significance, likely because of low power. Because no day 14 peak-response samples were available, repertoires were characterized only after the peak T cell response. Vaccine-associated CD4 TCRs spanned the whole spike protein, with dominant responses in regions 160-218 and 743-854. Only a handful of AZD1222 recipients were SARS-CoV-2 seropositive at baseline, limiting conclusions about previously exposed vaccinees.

In the paper's terms, the time point label means: baseline before first vaccination. Vaccinee samples came from UK trials COV001 and COV002, including a single-blind randomized controlled phase 2/3 trial of AZD1222 (ChAdOx1 nCoV-19) in healthy adults. Trial participant PBMC samples were collected at day 0 and day 28 after the second dose for TCRbeta chain sequencing. The CDR3 regions of human TCRbeta chains were analyzed by immunosequencing. Per the authors' processing: Repertoire TCRs were matched against a reference library of SARS-CoV-2-specific TCRs generated with the MIRA antigen-specificity platform. Breadth was defined as the fraction of unique TCRs that were SARS-CoV-2-associated. Depth was defined as the fraction of total T cells that were SARS-CoV-2-associated. Using the MIRA data, each spike-specific TCR was mapped to the spike region that the TCR reacts to and placed in a CD4 or CD8 class. Log10-transformed breadth and depth values were compared by one-way ANOVA with Sidak's multiple comparisons tests. Imported from immuneACCESS, the table was reduced by TCRdb to in-frame sequences with V and J called. These copies leave out some clones; in studies compared against another copy, an unresolved V gene accounts for under half, and the cause of the remainder is not known. The D gene and trimming were derived from the DNA, and the V and J assignments and clone size from that table. In all, the sample holds 150,000 to 180,000 clones, and roughly 90% of those were seen once. The biggest ten clones account for about 19% of the sample.

Sequencing used peripheral blood, obtained on day 0 of AZD1222 vaccination. The sequence was collected from an adult in good health. Recombination linked TRBV4-1 to TRBJ2-2; the D gene is not confidently resolved. The CDR3 region reads CASSHTSEVPTNTGELFF. Read as DNA, the sequence is TGCGCCAGCAGCCATACTTCAGAGGTACCCACGAACACCGGGGAGCTGTTTTTT.